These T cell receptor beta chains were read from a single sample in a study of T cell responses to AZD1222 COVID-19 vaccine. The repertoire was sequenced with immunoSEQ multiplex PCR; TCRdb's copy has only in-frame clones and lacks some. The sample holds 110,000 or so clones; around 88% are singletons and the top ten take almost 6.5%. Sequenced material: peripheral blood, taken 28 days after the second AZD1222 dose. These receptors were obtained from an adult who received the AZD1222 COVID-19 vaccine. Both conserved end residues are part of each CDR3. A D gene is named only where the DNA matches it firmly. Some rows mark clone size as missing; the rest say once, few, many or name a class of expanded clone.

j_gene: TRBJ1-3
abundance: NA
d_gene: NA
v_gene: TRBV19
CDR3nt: TGTGCCAGTAGTTCGGAACACCGGGGGTGGAGAAACACCATATATTTT
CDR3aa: CASSSEHRGWRNTIYF

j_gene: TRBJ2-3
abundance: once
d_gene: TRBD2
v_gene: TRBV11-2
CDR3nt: TGTGCCAGCAGCTTGCGGCGTGGCGGGGGTCTACCAGATACGCAGTATTTT
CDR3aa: CASSLRRGGGLPDTQYF

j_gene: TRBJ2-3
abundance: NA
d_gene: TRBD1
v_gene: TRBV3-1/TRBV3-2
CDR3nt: TGTGCCAGCAGCCTCAGACAGGGGGTAACAGATACGCAGTATTTT
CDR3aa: CASSLRQGVTDTQYF

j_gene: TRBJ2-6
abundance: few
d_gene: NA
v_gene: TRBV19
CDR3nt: TGTGCCAGTACGCGGGGAGGTGGGGCCAACGTCCTGACTTTC
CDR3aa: CASTRGGGANVLTF

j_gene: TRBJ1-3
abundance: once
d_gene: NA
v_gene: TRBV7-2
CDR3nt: TGTGCCTCCACAGAGAACTCTGGAAACACCATATATTTT
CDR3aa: CASTENSGNTIYF

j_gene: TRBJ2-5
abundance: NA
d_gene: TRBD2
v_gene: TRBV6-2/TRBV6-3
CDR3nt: TGTGCCAGCAGCCCGAGCGGGGGACAAGAGACCCAGTACTTC
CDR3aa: CASSPSGGQETQYF

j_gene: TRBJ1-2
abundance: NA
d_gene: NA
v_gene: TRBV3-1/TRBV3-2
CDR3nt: TGTGCCAGCAGCCAAGAAGACAGCCGGACCGGCTACACCTTC
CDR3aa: CASSQEDSRTGYTF

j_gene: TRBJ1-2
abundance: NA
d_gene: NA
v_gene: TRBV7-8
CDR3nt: TGTGCCAGCAGGCCAGGGTCCACGGGGTCTTATGGCTACACCTTC
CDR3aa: CASRPGSTGSYGYTF

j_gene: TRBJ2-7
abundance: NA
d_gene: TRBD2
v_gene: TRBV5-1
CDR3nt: TGCGCCAGCAGCTCGGGACTAGCGGGTCTCGAGCAGTACTTC
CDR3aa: CASSSGLAGLEQYF

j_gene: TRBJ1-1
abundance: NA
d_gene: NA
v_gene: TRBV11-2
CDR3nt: TGTGCCAGCAGCTTTCAGCAGGGAAGCACTGAAGCTTTCTTT
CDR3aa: CASSFQQGSTEAFF

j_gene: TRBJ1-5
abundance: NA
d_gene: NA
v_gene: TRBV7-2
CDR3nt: TGTGCCAGCAGCTTCAACAATCAGCCCCAGCATTTT
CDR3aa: CASSFNNQPQHF

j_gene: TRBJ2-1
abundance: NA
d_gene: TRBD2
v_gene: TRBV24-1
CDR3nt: TGTGCCACCGCCGCGCAAAGCGGGGGCTCCTACAATGAGCAGTTCTTC
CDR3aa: CATAAQSGGSYNEQFF

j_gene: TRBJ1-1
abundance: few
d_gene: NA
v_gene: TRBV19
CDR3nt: TGTGCCAGTACCCTGGGCCCGGGAATAGTGGGCACTGAAGCTTTCTTT
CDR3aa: CASTLGPGIVGTEAFF

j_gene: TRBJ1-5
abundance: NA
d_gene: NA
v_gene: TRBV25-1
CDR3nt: TGTGCCAGCAGTGGCTACAGCTCCAATCAGCCCCAGCATTTT
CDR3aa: CASSGYSSNQPQHF

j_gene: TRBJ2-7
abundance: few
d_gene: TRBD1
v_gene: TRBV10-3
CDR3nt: TGTGCCATCAGTGACCTTTCCAGGGGGAGCTCCTACGAGCAGTACTTC
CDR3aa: CAISDLSRGSSYEQYF

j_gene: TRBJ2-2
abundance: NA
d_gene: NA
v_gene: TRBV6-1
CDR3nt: TGTGCCAGCAGTGAAGGGGAATGGTACACCGGGGAGCTGTTTTTT
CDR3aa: CASSEGEWYTGELFF

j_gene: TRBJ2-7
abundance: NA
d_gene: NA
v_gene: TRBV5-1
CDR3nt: TGCGCCAGCAGCTCAGGGATCAAGCAGTACTTC
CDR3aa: CASSSGIKQYF

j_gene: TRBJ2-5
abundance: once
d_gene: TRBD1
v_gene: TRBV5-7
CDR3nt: TGTGCCAGCAGCCCGGCAGGGGGCCCCTCACAAGAGACCCAGTACTTC
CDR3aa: CASSPAGGPSQETQYF

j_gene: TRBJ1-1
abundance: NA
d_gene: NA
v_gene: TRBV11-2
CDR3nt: TGTGCCAGCAGCGCACAGGGCGGGAACACTGAAGCTTTCTTT
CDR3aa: CASSAQGGNTEAFF

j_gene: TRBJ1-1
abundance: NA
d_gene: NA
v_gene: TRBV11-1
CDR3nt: TGTGCCAGCAGCTATTTGAACACTGAAGCTTTCTTT
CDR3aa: CASSYLNTEAFF

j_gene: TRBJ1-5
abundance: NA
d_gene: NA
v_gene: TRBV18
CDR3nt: TGTGCCAGCTCACCCCCCGGGGGGGTTGGGGGTAGTCAGCCCCAGCATTTT
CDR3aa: CASSPPGGVGGSQPQHF

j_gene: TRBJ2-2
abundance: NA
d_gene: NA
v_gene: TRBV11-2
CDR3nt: TGTGCCAGCAGCGGGTTTAACACCGGGGAGCTGTTTTTT
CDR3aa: CASSGFNTGELFF

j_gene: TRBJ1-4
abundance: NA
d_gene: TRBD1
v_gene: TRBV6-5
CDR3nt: TGTGCCAGCAGCCTGGGACAGGGGATTGAAAAACTGTTTTTT
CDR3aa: CASSLGQGIEKLFF